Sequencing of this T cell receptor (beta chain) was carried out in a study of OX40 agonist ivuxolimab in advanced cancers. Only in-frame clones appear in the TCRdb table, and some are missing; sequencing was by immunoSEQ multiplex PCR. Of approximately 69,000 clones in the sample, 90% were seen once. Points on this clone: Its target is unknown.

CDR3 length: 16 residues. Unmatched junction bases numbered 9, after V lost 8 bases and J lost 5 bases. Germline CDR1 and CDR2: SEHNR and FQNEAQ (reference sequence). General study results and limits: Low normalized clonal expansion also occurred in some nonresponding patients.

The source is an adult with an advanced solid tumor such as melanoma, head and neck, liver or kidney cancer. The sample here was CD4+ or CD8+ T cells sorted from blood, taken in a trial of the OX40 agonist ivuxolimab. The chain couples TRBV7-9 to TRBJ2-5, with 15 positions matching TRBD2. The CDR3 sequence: CASSTGLAGGLETQYF. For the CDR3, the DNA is TGTGCCAGCTCTACGGGACTAGCGGGAGGTTTGGAGACCCAGTACTTC.